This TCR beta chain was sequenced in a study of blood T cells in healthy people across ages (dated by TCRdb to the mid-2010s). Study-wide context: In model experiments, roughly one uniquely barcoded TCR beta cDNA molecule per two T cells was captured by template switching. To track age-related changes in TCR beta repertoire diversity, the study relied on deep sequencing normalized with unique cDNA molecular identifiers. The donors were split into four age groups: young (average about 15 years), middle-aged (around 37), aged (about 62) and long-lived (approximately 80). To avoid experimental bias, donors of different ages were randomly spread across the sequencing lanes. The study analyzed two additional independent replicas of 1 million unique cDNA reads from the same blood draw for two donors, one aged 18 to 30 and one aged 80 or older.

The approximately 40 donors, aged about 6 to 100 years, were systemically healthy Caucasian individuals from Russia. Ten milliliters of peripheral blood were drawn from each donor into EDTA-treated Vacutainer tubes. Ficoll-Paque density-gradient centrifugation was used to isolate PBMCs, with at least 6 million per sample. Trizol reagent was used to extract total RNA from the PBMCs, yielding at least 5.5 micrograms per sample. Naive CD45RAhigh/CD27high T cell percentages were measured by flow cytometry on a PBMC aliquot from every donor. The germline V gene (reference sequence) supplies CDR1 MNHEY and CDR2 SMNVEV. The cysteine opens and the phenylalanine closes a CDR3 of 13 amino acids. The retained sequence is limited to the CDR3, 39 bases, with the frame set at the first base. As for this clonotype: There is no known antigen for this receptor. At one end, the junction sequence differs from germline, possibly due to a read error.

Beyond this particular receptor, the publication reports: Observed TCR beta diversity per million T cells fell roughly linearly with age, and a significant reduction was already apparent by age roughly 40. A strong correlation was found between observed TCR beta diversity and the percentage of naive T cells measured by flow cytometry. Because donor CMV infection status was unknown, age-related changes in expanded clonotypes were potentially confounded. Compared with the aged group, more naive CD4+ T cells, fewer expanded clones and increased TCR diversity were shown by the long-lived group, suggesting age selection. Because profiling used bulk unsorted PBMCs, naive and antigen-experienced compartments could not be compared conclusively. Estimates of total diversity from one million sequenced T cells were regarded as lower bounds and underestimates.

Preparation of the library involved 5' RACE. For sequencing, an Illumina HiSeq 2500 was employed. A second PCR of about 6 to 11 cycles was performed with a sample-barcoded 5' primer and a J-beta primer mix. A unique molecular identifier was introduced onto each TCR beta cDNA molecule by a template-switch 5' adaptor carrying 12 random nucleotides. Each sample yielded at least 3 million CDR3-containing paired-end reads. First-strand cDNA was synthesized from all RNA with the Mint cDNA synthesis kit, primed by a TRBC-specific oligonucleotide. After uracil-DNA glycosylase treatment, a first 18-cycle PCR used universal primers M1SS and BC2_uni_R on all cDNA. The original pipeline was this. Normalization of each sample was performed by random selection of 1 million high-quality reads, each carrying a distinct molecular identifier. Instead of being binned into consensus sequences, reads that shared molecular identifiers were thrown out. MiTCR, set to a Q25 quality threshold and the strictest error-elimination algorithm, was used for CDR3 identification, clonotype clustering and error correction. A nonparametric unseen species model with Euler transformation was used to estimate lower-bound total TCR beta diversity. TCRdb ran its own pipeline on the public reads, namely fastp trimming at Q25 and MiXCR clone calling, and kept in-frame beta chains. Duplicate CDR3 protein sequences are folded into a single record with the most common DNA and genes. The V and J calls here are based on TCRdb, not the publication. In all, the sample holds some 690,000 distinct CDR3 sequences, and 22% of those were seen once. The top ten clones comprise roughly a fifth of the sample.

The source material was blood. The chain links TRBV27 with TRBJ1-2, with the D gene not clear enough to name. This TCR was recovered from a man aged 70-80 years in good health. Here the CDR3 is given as CASSSYPNYSYTF. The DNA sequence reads TGTGCCAGCAGTTCGTACCCTAACTATAGCTACACCTTC.